The 13 T cell receptor beta chains below were found in one sample sequenced in a study of cytomegalovirus exposure and HLA in healthy donors. A multiplex PCR was run with 60 Vbeta primers and 13 Jbeta primers. Some clones are missing from TCRdb's copy, which holds only in-frame ones; the method was immunoSEQ multiplex PCR. The sample features 100,000 to 150,000 clones, with around 4% in its top ten. Sequenced input: PBMCs. Receptors were obtained from a man between 18 and 29 years old in good health and CMV-seronegative.

Here the CDR3 DNA reads TGTGCCATCAGTGAGTCGACTAGCCTTAACTACAATGAGCAGTTCTTC. Translating it yields CAISESTSLNYNEQFF. V gene TRBV10-3 combines with J gene TRBJ2-1; 7 positions match TRBD2. V dropped 0 bases and J dropped 3; count of bases not matched to a gene: 5. This CDR3 contains 16 residues. Germline V gene data show CDR1 as ENHRY and CDR2 as SYGVKD.

J is TRBJ2-1 and V is TRBV5-6; possible D gene TRBD2, 5 bases. Trimming took off 0 bases at V and 4 bases at J, with 17 bases between the two ends. In germline, CDR1 is SGHDT, CDR2 YYEEEE. The CDR3 runs to 17 residues. CDR3 nucleotide sequence: TGTGCCAGCAGCTTGGAGGCGGGTGCAACCCTATACAATGAGCAGTTCTTC. Encoded protein: CASSLEAGATLYNEQFF.

The chain has TRBV6-6 and TRBJ2-7, with 7 bases that match TRBD2. The CDR3 is 13 residues long. After removal of 4 bases from V and 2 bases from J, the junction contained 2 bases not matched to a gene. Per germline, CDR1 MNHNY and CDR2 SVGAGI (reference sequence). The CDR3 protein is CASSSGGTYEQYF. In nucleotides, the CDR3 is TGTGCCAGCAGTTCGGGAGGAACCTACGAGCAGTACTTC.

This CDR3 reads CATSSRALPQETQYF. DNA for the CDR3: TGTGCCACCAGCAGTAGAGCCCTTCCCCAAGAGACCCAGTACTTC. The J gene is TRBJ2-5, the V gene TRBV15; D is unresolved. Germline CDR1 LNHNV, CDR2 YYDKDF (reference sequence). The CDR3 is 15 residues long. The V gene lost 3 bases and the J gene lost 1 base, with 12 bases spanning the gap.

This sequence joins TRBV19 and TRBJ1-4; D remains ambiguous. Trimming took 0 bases from V and 4 from J, leaving 9 bases between them. The CDR3 is made up of 15 amino acids. Germline-derived CDR1 and CDR2 are LNHDA and SQIVND (reference sequence). This CDR3 reads CASSIDYLFNEKLFF. As DNA, the CDR3 is TGTGCCAGTAGTATAGATTATCTCTTTAATGAAAAACTGTTTTTT.

The chain recombines TRBV6-5 with TRBJ2-4, with D possibly TRBD1 on 5 matching bases. Germline values: CDR1 MNHEY, CDR2 SVGAGI. V was cut by 2 bases and J by 9 bases, with 11 bases left in between. This CDR3 has 13 residues. This CDR3 is CASSYDRSGIQYF. DNA of the CDR3: TGTGCCAGCAGTTACGACAGATCGGGCATTCAGTACTTC.

The chain is built from TRBV5-1 and TRBJ2-2; D is perhaps TRBD2 (5 bases). This CDR3 comprises 15 residues. Trimming left V 1 base short and J 0 bases short, with 7 bases between. The germline gives CDR1 SGHRS, CDR2 YFSETQ. In nucleotides, the CDR3 is TGCGCCAGCAGCTTGCCGGGGACGAACACCGGGGAGCTGTTTTTT. Protein sequence: CASSLPGTNTGELFF. Using reference TRBV5-1 and TRBJ2-2 for the parts outside the CDR3, the full variable domain is KAGVTQTPRYLIKTRGQQVTLSCSPISGHRSVSWYQQTPGQGLQFLFEYFSETQRNKGNFPGRFSGRQFSNSRSEMNVSTLELGDSALYLCASSLPGTNTGELFFGEGSRLTVL.

The chain combines TRBV5-4 with TRBJ2-1; 10 bases are a match to TRBD2. This CDR3 contains 15 residues. The J segment lost 4 bases and the V segment lost 2 bases, leaving 3 bases of the junction unmatched. Germline CDR1 and CDR2: SGHNT and YYREEE (reference sequence). The CDR3 DNA reads as TGTGCCAGCAGCTTTCCTAGCGGGAGTTACAATGAGCAGTTCTTC. It encodes CASSFPSGSYNEQFF.

The genes are TRBV18 and TRBJ1-5; TRBD1 matches at 8 bases. The CDR3 has 16 amino acids. V lost 6 bases, J lost 2 bases, and 9 bases stayed unmatched. The germline gives CDR1 KGHSH, CDR2 LQKENI. CDR3 in amino acids: CASSVGQGGGNQPQHF. In DNA, the CDR3 is TGTGCCAGCTCGGTTGGACAGGGAGGGGGCAATCAGCCCCAGCATTTT.

The chain combines TRBV5-1 with TRBJ2-5, with no clear D. Per the germline V gene, CDR1 is SGHRS and CDR2 is YFSETQ. The V gene lost 2 bases and the J gene lost 5 bases, with 7 bases spanning the gap. This CDR3 spans 12 amino acids. The CDR3 loop reads CASSFRLETQYF. The CDR3 bases are TGCGCCAGCAGCTTTCGACTGGAGACCCAGTACTTC.

The chain joins TRBV29-1 to TRBJ1-2; tentative D call: TRBD1 (6 bases). The CDR3 extends over 11 amino acids. Trimming stripped 5 bases from V and 8 bases from J, with 12 bases between. CDR1 SQVTM and CDR2 ANQGSEA come from the germline V gene. The CDR3 DNA follows: TGCAGCGTTTCTTCCAGGGGAGGCTACACCTTC. It specifies CSVSSRGGYTF.

The CDR3 region is CASSLEGTGTRGNTIYF. CDR3 nucleotide sequence: TGTGCCAGCAGCTTAGAGGGCACAGGGACCCGCGGAAACACCATATATTTT. The chain recombines TRBV7-8 with TRBJ1-3; tentative D call: TRBD1 (6 bases). CDR1 is SGHVS, CDR2 FQNEAQ, per germline. There are 17 residues in the CDR3. Between the trimmed V and J ends, which lost 1 base and 4 bases, there was a span of 17 bases.

The chain uses TRBV30 and TRBJ2-7; 10 bases line up with TRBD2. The CDR3 has 16 amino acids. The germline gives CDR1 GTSNPN, CDR2 SVGIG (reference sequence). With 3 bases clipped from V and 7 bases from J, the junction kept 15 bases outside the gene matches. The CDR3 coding sequence is TGTGCCTGGAGAGGGGGCTTGGCTAGCGGGGGAAAGGAGCAGTACTTC. This sequence encodes CAWRGGLASGGKEQYF.